This T cell receptor (beta chain) was obtained from a study of blood T cell repertoires in COVID-19. About the research overall: COVID-19 samples from acute and convalescent phases originated in the United States, Italy and Spain.

There are 14 residues in the CDR3. V gave up 3 bases and J gave up 7 bases, with 13 bases separating them. Germline loops: CDR1 LNHNV, CDR2 YYDKDF (reference sequence). Measured with immunoSEQ multiplex PCR; TCRdb has only the in-frame clones, and not every one. The sample yields 200,000 to 300,000 clones, roughly 89% seen once. Living in 24 US areas, the participants were between about 18 and 95 years of age. Participants' own reports of clinical history determined their cohort assignment. Recovered participants had two consecutive negative NP/OP PCR tests, healthcare professional clearance, or symptom resolution.

This chain uses TRBV15 with TRBJ1-5; D is unclear. What was sequenced was PBMCs or T cells enriched from blood (not recorded which). The receptor was isolated from a woman under 40 who had recovered from COVID-19. Written as DNA, the CDR3 is TGTGCCACCAGCAGGGGGAGGTTCGGGCAGCCCCAGCATTTT. Translating gives CATSRGRFGQPQHF.